The 30 T cell receptor beta chains given below trace back to one sample, sequenced in a study of blood T cell repertoires in COVID-19. Method: immunoSEQ multiplex PCR; TCRdb's copy keeps in-frame clones and lacks some. The sample includes about 130,000 clones, around 83% of them seen just once. The sample consisted of peripheral blood. The receptors come from an elderly woman with acute or convalescent COVID-19.

The V and J genes are TRBV7-2 and TRBJ2-3, with D possibly matching TRBD2 (6 bases). This CDR3 region has 14 residues. With 8 bases removed from V and 8 bases from J, the gap between germline ends came to 20 bases. Germline CDR1 and CDR2: SGHTA and FQGNSA. This CDR3 reads CASRTNGGGSTQYF. CDR3 DNA sequence: TGTGCCAGCCGGACCAACGGGGGTGGTAGTACGCAGTATTTT.

The J gene is TRBJ1-5, the V gene TRBV3-1 (or the pseudogene TRBV3-2); TRBD1 matches 7 bases. V was pared by 1 base and J by 3 bases, with 30 bases of the junction left unmatched. This CDR3 spans 24 amino acids. The germline V gene encodes CDR1 LGHDT and CDR2 YNNKEL (reference sequence). The CDR3 reads CASSQATGVGPRILAGVSNQPQHF. The CDR3 nucleotides read TGTGCCAGCAGCCAAGCCACAGGGGTAGGGCCTAGGATCCTCGCCGGTGTATCCAATCAGCCCCAGCATTTT.

The J gene is TRBJ2-5, the V gene TRBV5-6, with TRBD1 matching over 7 bases. J was trimmed by 3 bases and V by 4 bases; bases with no gene match: 6. The CDR3 covers 14 residues. Germline CDR1 is SGHDT and CDR2 is YYEEEE. The CDR3, as DNA: TGTGCCAGCAGCGGCCGGGACAGTAAAGAGACCCAGTACTTC. Translation gives CASSGRDSKETQYF.

There are a few counts of this clone. This chain connects TRBV5-1 to TRBJ1-4, with D perhaps matching TRBD1 (5 bases). This CDR3 region has 14 residues. Germline CDR1 is SGHRS and CDR2 is YFSETQ. V lost 0 bases, J lost 8 bases, and 11 bases lay in between. The CDR3 nucleotides read TGCGCCAGCAGCTTGGACAGGCCCGACGAAAAACTGTTTTTT. This translates into CASSLDRPDEKLFF.

This clone was seen once. This rearrangement joins TRBV19 to TRBJ1-4, with 7 positions matching TRBD1. CDR1 is LNHDA and CDR2 is SQIVND in the germline V gene (reference sequence). The CDR3 is 16 residues long. J was trimmed by 0 bases and V by 4 bases; bases with no gene match: 5. The CDR3 sequence: CASSKDRHTTNEKLFF. For the CDR3, the DNA is TGTGCCAGTAGTAAGGACAGGCACACAACTAATGAAAAACTGTTTTTT.

This chain connects TRBV5-4 to TRBJ2-3; 9 positions match TRBD1. Germline CDR1 and CDR2: SGHNT and YYREEE (reference sequence). Trimming took 7 bases from V and 0 from J; bases not matched to a gene: 6. The CDR3 runs 15 residues. The CDR3 here is CASGYRGPSTDTQYF. The CDR3 DNA reads as TGTGCCAGCGGTTACAGGGGGCCTAGCACAGATACGCAGTATTTT.

The chain employs TRBV5-1 and TRBJ2-2; the D gene is possibly TRBD1 (6 bases). The ends were cut back, 4 bases at V and 1 base at J, with 8 bases in the middle. Germline CDR1 and CDR2: SGHRS and YFSETQ. The CDR3 length is 14 residues. CDR3 loop: CASSRQENTGELFF. DNA of the CDR3: TGCGCCAGCAGCCGACAGGAGAACACCGGGGAGCTGTTTTTT.

The CDR3 region has the DNA TGTGCCAGCAGCTTTGAGTGGAACACTGAAGCTTTCTTT. Translating it yields CASSFEWNTEAFF. This chain links TRBV9 with TRBJ1-1; D is ambiguous. The CDR3 sequence is 13 residues long. Per the germline V gene, CDR1 is SGDLS and CDR2 is YYNGEE. V gave up 4 bases and J gave up 1 base, with 8 bases separating them.

The CDR3 DNA sequence: TGTGCCAGCAGCTCATTGCGTTCCCAAGAGACCCAGTACTTC. Translated, it gives CASSSLRSQETQYF. The gene calls are TRBV5-6 and TRBJ2-5; D not certain. CDR1 and CDR2 (germline): SGHDT, YYEEEE. This CDR3 is built from 14 residues. V dropped 3 bases and J dropped 1 base, with 10 bases sitting between them.

The V call is TRBV29-1, the J call TRBJ2-7, with 8 positions matching TRBD1. The CDR3 is 17 residues long. CDR1 and CDR2 from the germline V gene are SQVTM and ANQGSEA. The trim removed 4 bases at V and 2 bases at J, leaving 16 bases unmatched. For the CDR3, the DNA is TGCAGCGTTGGACCCTATTTGACCGGGACAGGTGCCTACGAGCAGTACTTC. This gives the protein CSVGPYLTGTGAYEQYF.

The chain recombines TRBV19 with TRBJ2-7, with 8 bases aligning to TRBD2. The CDR3 has 12 residues. The J segment lost 5 bases and the V segment lost 4 bases, leaving 1 base of the junction unmatched. In germline, CDR1 is LNHDA, CDR2 SQIVND (reference sequence). The DNA of the CDR3 is TGTGCCAGTAGTAGCGGGGGGAACGAGCAGTACTTC. This gives the protein CASSSGGNEQYF.

CDR3 in DNA: TGTGCCAGCAGCATCGCGGGGGTAGTGGGGAATGAGCAGTTCTTC. This codes for CASSIAGVVGNEQFF. The chain joins TRBV3-1 (or the pseudogene TRBV3-2) to TRBJ2-1; 7 bases align to TRBD2. The CDR3 contains 15 residues. The ends lost 5 bases at V and 7 bases at J; junction bases unmatched: 11. Looked up from germline, CDR1 is LGHDT and CDR2 is YNNKEL (reference sequence).

CDR3 DNA sequence: TGTGCCAGCTCATACGTAACAGGGGTGGACACTGAAGCTTTCTTT. It specifies CASSYVTGVDTEAFF. This chain uses TRBV18 with TRBJ1-1; 7 positions agree with TRBD1. The CDR3 has 15 residues. Per germline, CDR1 KGHSH and CDR2 LQKENI. The J segment lost 3 bases and the V segment lost 5 bases, leaving 9 bases of the junction unmatched.

This clone was observed a few times. The chain is built from TRBV9 and TRBJ1-1, with D unresolved. The germline V gene has CDR1 SGDLS and CDR2 YYNGEE. Trimming stripped 0 bases from V and 1 base from J, with 7 bases between. This CDR3 is built from 14 residues. The CDR3 loop reads CASSVEKRNTEAFF. In DNA form, the CDR3 reads TGTGCCAGCAGCGTAGAAAAGAGGAACACTGAAGCTTTCTTT. The entire variable domain, with the rest obtained from reference TRBV9 and TRBJ1-1, is as follows: DSGVTQTPKHLITATGQRVTLRCSPRSGDLSVYWYQQSLDQGLQFLIQYYNGEERAKGNILERFSAQQFPDLHSELNLSSLELGDSALYFCASSVEKRNTEAFFGQGTRLTVV.

The CDR3 sequence: CASRPPGSVGDTEAFF. For the CDR3, the DNA is TGTGCCAGTAGACCACCAGGGTCTGTTGGGGACACTGAAGCTTTCTTT. The chain recombines TRBV19 with TRBJ1-1, with D possibly matching TRBD1 (5 bases). Between the trimmed V and J ends, which lost 6 bases and 3 bases, there was a span of 20 bases. Germline V gene lookup returns CDR1 LNHDA and CDR2 SQIVND (reference sequence). The CDR3 spans 16 residues.

The chain joins TRBV19 to TRBJ2-2, with 8 positions matching TRBD1. The CDR3 length is 16 residues. With V trimmed by 4 bases and J by 3 bases, 7 bases remained unmatched. Germline values: CDR1 LNHDA, CDR2 SQIVND (reference sequence). The CDR3 spells CASSRGNRGDTGELFF. The CDR3 DNA reads TGTGCCAGTAGTAGGGGGAACAGGGGGGACACCGGGGAGCTGTTTTTT.

This chain joins TRBV18 and TRBJ2-5, with 7 bases matching TRBD1. CDR1 KGHSH and CDR2 LQKENI come from the germline V gene. The CDR3 covers 14 residues. The trim removed 4 bases at V and 2 bases at J, leaving 4 bases unmatched. CDR3: CASSLGTVQETQYF. The CDR3 DNA follows: TGTGCCAGCTCACTTGGGACAGTTCAAGAGACCCAGTACTTC. The entire variable domain, with the rest obtained from reference TRBV18 and TRBJ2-5, is as follows: NAGVMQNPRHLVRRRGQEARLRCSPMKGHSHVYWYRQLPEEGLKFMVYLQKENIIDESGMPKERFSAEFPKEGPSILRIQQVVRGDSAAYFCASSLGTVQETQYFGPGTRLLVL.

This clone was counted a single time. The CDR3 region is CASSYTDYGETQYF. DNA for the CDR3: TGTGCCAGCAGTTACACGGACTACGGGGAGACCCAGTACTTC. The genes are TRBV6-2 or TRBV6-3 and TRBJ2-5; weak D call: TRBD2 (6 bases). Trimming pared 2 bases from V and 5 bases from J, leaving 12 bases between. Germline V gene sequence: CDR1 MNHEY, CDR2 SVGEGT. The CDR3 is 14 amino acids.

This chain links TRBV24-1 with TRBJ2-3; possible D gene TRBD2, 5 bases. This CDR3 is built from 13 residues. V lost 3 bases and J 6 bases, leaving 9 bases between the germline ends. Germline V gives CDR1 KGHDR, CDR2 SFDVKD. The CDR3 is CATSDGGSDTQYF. In nucleotides, the CDR3 is TGTGCCACCAGTGATGGAGGCTCCGATACGCAGTATTTT.

This clone showed up just a few times. The CDR3 loop reads CASTTGYSGNTIYF. CDR3 sequence (DNA): TGTGCCAGTACCACAGGATACTCTGGAAACACCATATATTTT. This chain connects TRBV19 to TRBJ1-3; tentatively, D is TRBD1 (5 bases). The CDR3 contains 14 residues. Trimming stripped 7 bases from V and 0 bases from J, with 10 bases between. Looked up from germline, CDR1 is LNHDA and CDR2 is SQIVND (reference sequence). The full variable domain, its missing parts supplied by reference TRBV19 and TRBJ1-3, is DGGITQSPKYLFRKEGQNVTLSCEQNLNHDAMYWYRQDPGQGLRLIYYSQIVNDFQKGDIAEGYSVSREKKESFPLTVTSAQKNPTAFYLCASTTGYSGNTIYFGEGSWLTVV.

J is TRBJ1-2 and V is TRBV30; D might be TRBD1 (5 bases). CDR1 is GTSNPN and CDR2 is SVGIG in the germline V gene (reference sequence). Trimming took off 0 bases at V and 8 bases at J, with 25 bases between the two ends. The CDR3 covers 17 residues. The CDR3 protein is CAWSVSTPGLRPRGYTF. The CDR3 bases are TGTGCCTGGAGTGTCTCAACTCCGGGACTCAGGCCAAGGGGCTACACCTTC. The variable domain in full, completed from reference TRBV30 and TRBJ1-2, reads SQTIHQWPATLVQPVGSPLSLECTVEGTSNPNLYWYRQAAGRGLQLLFYSVGIGQISSEVPQNLSASRPQDRQFILSSKKLLLSDSGFYLCAWSVSTPGLRPRGYTFGSGTRLTVV.

The rearrangement joins TRBV12-3 or TRBV12-4 to TRBJ1-5; D gene unclear. The CDR3 contains 13 residues. Between the trimmed V and J ends, which lost 5 bases and 5 bases, there was a span of 10 bases. This CDR3 is CASSLESDQPQHF. The CDR3 coding sequence is TGTGCCAGCAGTCTAGAATCCGATCAGCCCCAGCATTTT.

The V gene is TRBV2, the J gene TRBJ1-5; TRBD1 agrees at 9 bases. The CDR3 sequence is 15 residues long. J lost 2 bases, V lost 6 bases, and 5 bases had no gene match. Germline CDR1 and CDR2: SNHLY and FYNNEI. CDR3 region: CASRGQGWGNQPQHF. The CDR3 DNA sequence: TGTGCCAGCAGGGGACAGGGCTGGGGCAATCAGCCCCAGCATTTT.

V and J are TRBV27 and TRBJ2-1; perhaps TRBD1 as D (5 bases). V lost 4 bases and J lost 8, with 15 bases in between. The CDR3 consists of 14 residues. The V gene's germline CDR1 is MNHEY and CDR2 SMNVEV (reference sequence). The CDR3 loop reads CASSSAPRVDEQFF. The CDR3 DNA sequence: TGTGCCAGCAGTTCTGCCCCCAGGGTCGATGAGCAGTTCTTC.

The chain joins TRBV6-5 to TRBJ2-1, with 12 bases lining up with TRBD2. CDR3 length: 15 residues. V lost 6 bases to trimming and J lost 7 bases; unmatched junction nucleotides: 7. CDR1 is MNHEY, CDR2 SVGAGI, per germline. This CDR3 is CASSRGTSGPNEQFF. The CDR3 DNA sequence: TGTGCCAGCAGCCGCGGGACTAGCGGGCCGAATGAGCAGTTCTTC.

The genes are TRBV7-9 and TRBJ2-3; tentatively, D is TRBD2 (6 bases). CDR3 size: 14 residues. The V end was cut by 6 bases, the J end by 0 bases, with 10 bases between. Per the germline V gene, CDR1 is SEHNR and CDR2 is FQNEAQ (reference sequence). Written as DNA, the CDR3 is TGTGCCAGCAGGCCCCGGGGGAGCACAGATACGCAGTATTTT. Its protein product is CASRPRGSTDTQYF.

The chain couples TRBV7-2 to TRBJ2-5; D is perhaps TRBD2 (6 bases). The germline V gene encodes CDR1 SGHTA and CDR2 FQGNSA. The CDR3 covers 12 residues. Trimming took 3 bases from V and 5 from J, leaving 7 bases between them. CDR3 amino acids: CASSFGGETQYF. The CDR3 DNA follows: TGTGCCAGCAGCTTTGGGGGGGAGACCCAGTACTTC.

The sample holds a few counts of this clone. The rearrangement links TRBV4-2 to TRBJ1-3; D is ambiguous. Germline-derived CDR1 and CDR2 are LGHNA and YNFKEQ. Deletions cut 1 base from V and 0 bases from J, with 10 bases between. The CDR3 consists of 16 residues. The CDR3 bases are TGTGCCAGCAGCCAAGGATTGGAGAGCTCTGGAAACACCATATATTTT. The encoded protein is CASSQGLESSGNTIYF.

As DNA, the CDR3 is TGTGCCAGCAGCTTACAGGCTGAAAACAACCAGCCCCAGCATTTT. Translated: CASSLQAENNQPQHF. The chain links TRBV7-6 to TRBJ1-5; D is uncertain. From germline, CDR1 is SGHVS and CDR2 FNYEAQ. Trimming shortened V by 2 bases and J by 7 bases, and 15 bases separated the two germline ends. The CDR3 has 15 residues.

The V gene is TRBV2, the J gene TRBJ2-7; D is possibly TRBD1 (6 bases). The CDR3 totals 15 residues. The germline V and J ends were trimmed by 7 bases and 4 bases, with 20 bases remaining between them. Germline V CDR1 and CDR2: SNHLY, FYNNEI. The CDR3 reads CASTRGLAGPYEQYF. The CDR3 region has the DNA TGTGCCAGCACCAGGGGTTTGGCAGGCCCTTACGAGCAGTACTTC.